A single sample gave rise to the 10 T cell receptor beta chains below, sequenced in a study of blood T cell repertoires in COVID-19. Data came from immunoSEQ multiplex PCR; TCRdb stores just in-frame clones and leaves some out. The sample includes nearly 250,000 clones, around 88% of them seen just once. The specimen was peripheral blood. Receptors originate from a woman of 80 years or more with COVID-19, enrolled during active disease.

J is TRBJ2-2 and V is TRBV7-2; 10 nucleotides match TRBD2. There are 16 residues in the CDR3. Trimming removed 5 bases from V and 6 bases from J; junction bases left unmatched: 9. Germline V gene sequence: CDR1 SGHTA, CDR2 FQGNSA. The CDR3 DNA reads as TGTGCCAGCAGCAAGCGGGGGGGCCTAGGCGCCGGGGAGCTGTTTTTT. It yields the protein CASSKRGGLGAGELFF.

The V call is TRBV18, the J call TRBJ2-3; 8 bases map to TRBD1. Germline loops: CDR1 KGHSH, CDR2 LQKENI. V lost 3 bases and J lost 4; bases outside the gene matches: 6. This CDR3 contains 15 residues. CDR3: CASSPRQGASDTQYF. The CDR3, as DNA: TGTGCCAGCTCACCTCGCCAGGGGGCTTCAGATACGCAGTATTTT.

This chain's CDR3 is CASSLEGARNEKLFF. DNA of the CDR3: TGCGCCAGCAGCTTGGAGGGGGCCAGGAATGAAAAACTGTTTTTT. V and J are TRBV5-1 and TRBJ1-4; 7 bases are a match to TRBD1. Germline V gives CDR1 SGHRS, CDR2 YFSETQ. CDR3 size: 15 residues. J was trimmed by 5 bases and V by 0 bases; bases with no gene match: 4.

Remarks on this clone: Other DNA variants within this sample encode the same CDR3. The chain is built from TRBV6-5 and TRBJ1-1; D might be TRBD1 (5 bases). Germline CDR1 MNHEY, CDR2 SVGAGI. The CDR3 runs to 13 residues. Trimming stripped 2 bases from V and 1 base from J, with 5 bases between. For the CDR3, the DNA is TGTGCCAGCAGTTACAGGGGGAACACTGAAGCTTTCTTT. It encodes CASSYRGNTEAFF.

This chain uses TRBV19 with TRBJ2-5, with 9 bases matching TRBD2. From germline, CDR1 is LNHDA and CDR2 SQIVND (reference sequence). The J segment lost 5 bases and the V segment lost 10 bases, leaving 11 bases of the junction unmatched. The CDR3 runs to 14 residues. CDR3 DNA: TGTGCCACCGGTGCGGGCGGGGGGGCGGAGACCCAGTACTTC. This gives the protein CATGAGGGAETQYF.

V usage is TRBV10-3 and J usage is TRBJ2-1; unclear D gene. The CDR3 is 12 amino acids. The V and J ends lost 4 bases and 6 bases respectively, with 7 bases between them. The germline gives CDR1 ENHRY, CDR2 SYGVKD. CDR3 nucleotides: TGTGCCATCAGTGTTAGCTCCAATGAGCAGTTCTTC. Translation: CAISVSSNEQFF.

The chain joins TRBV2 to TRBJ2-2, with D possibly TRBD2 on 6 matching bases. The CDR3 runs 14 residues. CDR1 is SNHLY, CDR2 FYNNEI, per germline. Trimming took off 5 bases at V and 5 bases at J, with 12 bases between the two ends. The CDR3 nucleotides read TGTGCCAGCAGTAGGGCGGGGATAACCGGGGAGCTGTTTTTT. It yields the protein CASSRAGITGELFF.

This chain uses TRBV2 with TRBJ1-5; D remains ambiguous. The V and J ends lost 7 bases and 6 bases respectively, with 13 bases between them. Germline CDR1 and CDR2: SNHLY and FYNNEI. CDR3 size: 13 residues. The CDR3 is CASTAGAGQPQHF. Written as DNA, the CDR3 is TGTGCCAGCACCGCGGGTGCGGGTCAGCCCCAGCATTTT.

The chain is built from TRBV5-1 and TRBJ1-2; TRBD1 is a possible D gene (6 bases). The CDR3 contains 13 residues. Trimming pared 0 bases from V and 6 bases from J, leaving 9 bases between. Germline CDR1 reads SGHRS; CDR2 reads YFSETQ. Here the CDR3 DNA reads TGCGCCAGCAGCTTGGGGGACATAAATGGCTACACCTTC. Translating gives CASSLGDINGYTF.

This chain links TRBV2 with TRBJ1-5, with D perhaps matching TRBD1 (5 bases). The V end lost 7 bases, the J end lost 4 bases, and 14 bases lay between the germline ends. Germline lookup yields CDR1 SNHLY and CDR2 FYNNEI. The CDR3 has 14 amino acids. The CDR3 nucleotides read TGTGCCAGCAATGTTTATGGGGGGAATCAGCCCCAGCATTTT. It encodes CASNVYGGNQPQHF.